This is a list of T cell receptor beta chains from one sample in a study of cytomegalovirus exposure and HLA in healthy donors. Here immunoSEQ multiplex PCR was the method, and the copy in TCRdb shows in-frame clones only, minus some. This table holds 120,000 or so clones, roughly 78% found once. The sequencing input was PBMCs. These receptors were collected from a woman in her forties in good health and CMV-seronegative. CDR3s include the opening cysteine and the closing phenylalanine or tryptophan. Each record gives: D gene, clone size, V gene, J gene, CDR3 protein, CDR3 DNA. D genes are given only for firm matches. Some rows have no size entry. The others give once, few or many, or a class for an expanded clone.

>.|.|TRBV6-5|TRBJ2-3
CASNFRQGGPDTQYF
TGTGCCAGCAATTTCCGACAGGGAGGCCCAGATACGCAGTATTTT
>TRBD1|few|TRBV7-2|TRBJ2-7
CASSLAGTGAYEQYF
TGTGCCAGCAGCTTAGCCGGAACAGGGGCCTACGAGCAGTACTTC
>TRBD2|.|TRBV28|TRBJ2-5
CASSSPGGRLEETQYF
TGTGCCAGCAGTTCGCCTGGCGGGAGGCTAGAAGAGACCCAGTACTTC
>.|.|TRBV19|TRBJ2-7
CASTGTGSSYEQYF
TGTGCCAGTACGGGAACAGGGAGCTCCTACGAGCAGTACTTC
>.|.|TRBV4-3|TRBJ1-2
CASSQRPGRDYGYTF
TGCGCCAGCAGCCAAAGGCCAGGGAGGGACTATGGCTACACCTTC
>TRBD1|.|TRBV19|TRBJ2-7
CASGDRGHYEQYF
TGTGCCAGTGGCGACAGGGGGCACTACGAGCAGTACTTC
>.|.|TRBV21-1|TRBJ2-7
CASSKEGVFRGTDTSYEQYF
TGTGCCAGCAGCAAAGAAGGGGTTTTTCGCGGGACTGACACCTCCTACGAGCAGTACTTC
>TRBD2|.|TRBV9|TRBJ2-1
CASNTSPSGTHEQFF
TGTGCCAGCAACACCTCGCCTAGCGGGACCCATGAGCAGTTCTTC
>TRBD1|.|TRBV19|TRBJ1-5
CASSIGDRGVGQPQHF
TGTGCCAGTAGTATAGGCGACAGGGGCGTAGGTCAGCCCCAGCATTTT
>.|.|TRBV19|TRBJ1-2
CASRPPGERGGSYGYTF
TGTGCCAGTAGGCCCCCAGGTGAAAGGGGCGGATCCTATGGCTACACCTTC
>.|few|TRBV5-1|TRBJ2-5
CASSWPPGTQYF
TGCGCCAGCAGCTGGCCCCCGGGAACCCAGTACTTC
>TRBD1|.|TRBV4-3|TRBJ1-2
CASSQERQGGYGYTF
TGCGCCAGCAGCCAAGAGCGGCAGGGGGGCTATGGCTACACCTTC
>.|once|TRBV18|TRBJ2-5
CASSPTFDAGRRETQYF
TGTGCCAGCTCACCTACGTTCGATGCGGGAAGGAGAGAGACCCAGTACTTC
>.|.|TRBV6-1|TRBJ1-2
CASSEAGQPGGYTF
TGTGCCAGCAGTGAAGCCGGACAGCCCGGTGGCTACACCTTC
>.|.|TRBV29-1|TRBJ2-3
CSVEGAGRDTQYF
TGCAGCGTTGAAGGAGCGGGTAGAGATACGCAGTATTTT
>.|.|TRBV4-2|TRBJ2-7
CASSQANGNPSDEQYF
TGTGCCAGCAGCCAAGCGAACGGGAACCCCTCGGACGAGCAGTACTTC
>TRBD2|.|TRBV5-1|TRBJ2-5
CASSLVEAGGQTQYF
TGCGCCAGCAGCTTGGTAGAAGCGGGGGGTCAGACCCAGTACTTC
>TRBD1|once|TRBV6-1|TRBJ1-1
CASRVTGLEAFF
TGTGCCAGCAGGGTGACAGGGTTAGAAGCTTTCTTT
>.|once|TRBV6-4|TRBJ2-1
CASSDTGKDEQFF
TGTGCCAGCAGTGACACAGGGAAGGATGAGCAGTTCTTC
>.|.|TRBV7-2|TRBJ2-1
CASSLARGNEQFF
TGTGCCAGCAGCTTAGCGCGGGGCAATGAGCAGTTCTTC